Listed below are T cell receptor beta chains from one sample, sequenced in a study of shared clonotypes between healthy human individuals. Method: immunoSEQ multiplex PCR; TCRdb's copy keeps in-frame clones and lacks some. The table has millions of clones, approximately 94% seen once. Input material: naive CD8+ T cells sorted from blood. These receptors originate from a man between 18 and 29 years old in good health. Both conserved end residues are part of each CDR3. A D gene is named only where the DNA matches it firmly. Size tells how often a clone was seen (once, few, many) or the class of an expanded clone, and some rows leave it out.

d_gene,v_gene,abundance,j_gene,CDR3aa,CDR3nt
-,TRBV11-2,-,TRBJ2-6,CASSFSGAGANVLTF,TGTGCCAGCAGCTTCTCGGGGGCTGGGGCCAACGTCCTGACTTTC
TRBD2,TRBV30,-,TRBJ2-1,CAWDFSGGANEQFF,TGTGCCTGGGATTTTAGCGGGGGGGCCAATGAGCAGTTCTTC
-,TRBV6-6,-,TRBJ2-7,CASSPNSGEQYF,TGTGCCAGCAGCCCGAACAGTGGCGAGCAGTACTTC
-,TRBV9,-,TRBJ2-3,CASSVVGVLADTQYF,TGTGCCAGCAGCGTAGTCGGGGTTTTGGCAGATACGCAGTATTTT
-,TRBV2,-,TRBJ1-5,CASDSGNQPQHF,TGTGCCAGTGACTCCGGCAATCAGCCCCAGCATTTT
-,TRBV5-7,-,TRBJ2-5,CASSVLREMGCQETQYF,TGTGCCAGCAGCGTCCTTAGGGAAATGGGATGCCAAGAGACCCAGTACTTC
TRBD2,TRBV10-3,-,TRBJ2-3,CAISESTSTQTTDTQYF,TGTGCCATCAGTGAGTCGACTAGCACTCAGACCACAGATACGCAGTATTTT
-,TRBV10-1,-,TRBJ2-7,CASSGSSSYEQYF,TGCGCCAGCAGTGGGAGCAGCTCCTACGAGCAGTACTTC
-,TRBV27,-,TRBJ2-2,CASSLSGYTGELFF,TGTGCCAGCAGTTTATCGGGCTACACCGGGGAGCTGTTTTTT
-,TRBV9,once,TRBJ2-7,CASSVEDSSYEQYF,TGTGCCAGCAGCGTAGAAGATAGCTCCTACGAGCAGTACTTC
-,TRBV27,-,TRBJ1-2,CASSSIGDALNYGYTF,TGTGCCAGCAGTTCAATTGGGGACGCACTCAACTATGGCTACACCTTC
-,TRBV6-6,-,TRBJ1-5,CASSFRGGSGNQPQHF,TGTGCCAGCAGTTTTCGTGGAGGGTCTGGCAATCAGCCCCAGCATTTT
-,TRBV10-3,once,TRBJ2-7,CAISESGGYEQYF,TGTGCCATCAGTGAGTCGGGGGGTTACGAGCAGTACTTC
TRBD1,TRBV6-5,-,TRBJ1-6,CASSYFRDSYNSPLHF,TGTGCCAGCAGTTACTTCCGGGACAGCTATAATTCACCCCTCCACTTT
-,TRBV7-9,-,TRBJ1-1,CASSQSNTEAFF,TGTGCCAGCAGCCAGAGCAACACTGAAGCTTTCTTT
-,TRBV9,-,TRBJ1-3,CASSAHRDSGNTIYF,TGTGCCAGCAGCGCGCACAGGGACTCTGGAAACACCATATATTTT
-,TRBV6-4,-,TRBJ2-6,CASTQNPGISLSGANVLTF,TGTGCCAGCACCCAAAACCCCGGGATTAGCCTCTCTGGGGCCAACGTCCTGACTTTC
TRBD2,TRBV5-1,-,TRBJ2-7,CASSFGLAGNSYEQYF,TGCGCCAGCAGCTTCGGACTAGCGGGGAACTCCTACGAGCAGTACTTC
-,TRBV7-9,-,TRBJ2-7,CASSQLLTPFEQYF,TGTGCCAGCAGCCAATTATTGACCCCCTTCGAGCAGTACTTC
TRBD2,TRBV10-3,-,TRBJ2-3,CAISALAGVTDTQYF,TGTGCCATCTCTGCCCTAGCGGGAGTGACAGATACGCAGTATTTT
-,TRBV6-1,-,TRBJ1-6,CASREGLANSPLHF,TGTGCCAGCAGAGAGGGTCTAGCAAATTCACCCCTCCACTTT
-,TRBV7-8,once,TRBJ1-2,CASSLDQGPLGYTF,TGTGCCAGCAGCTTAGATCAGGGGCCCTTGGGCTACACCTTC
TRBD1,TRBV2,-,TRBJ2-7,CASSPGTGDAPAFVEQYF,TGTGCCAGCAGTCCTGGGACAGGGGACGCGCCCGCCTTCGTCGAGCAGTACTTC
-,TRBV5-6,-,TRBJ2-5,CASPDLAGTAVWAQYF,TGTGCCAGCCCCGACCTAGCCGGGACCGCGGTTTGGGCCCAGTACTTC
TRBD1,TRBV7-9,-,TRBJ2-3,CASSSYRGNTDTQYF,TGTGCCAGCAGCTCCTACAGGGGGAACACAGATACGCAGTATTTT
TRBD1,TRBV2,-,TRBJ1-5,CASSTRPLTGALSNQPQHF,TGTGCCAGCAGTACTCGCCCTTTAACAGGGGCTTTAAGCAATCAGCCCCAGCATTTT
TRBD1,TRBV29-1,-,TRBJ1-5,CSVGDSANQPQHF,TGCAGCGTTGGGGACAGCGCAAATCAGCCCCAGCATTTT